This TCR beta chain was obtained from a study of T-cell memory formation after mild COVID-19. MiXCR, run by TCRdb on the 5' RACE reads, gives a single entry per CDR3 protein. The sample includes roughly 250,000 distinct CDR3 sequences, roughly 15% of them seen just once. Trimming cost V 4 bases and J 5 bases; bases outside gene matches: 8. Looked up from germline, CDR1 is LNHDA and CDR2 is SQIVND (reference sequence). The length of the CDR3 is 14 residues. The sample was PBMCs or a T cell subset sorted from them (not recorded which). The clonotype comes from a man between 18 and 35 years old who had mild COVID-19 (a few samples of this study predate the infection). Cell type and time point are not known. This chain links TRBV19 with TRBJ2-7; 7 nucleotides line up with TRBD2. The CDR3 loop is CASSRGGSPNEQYF. The DNA for the CDR3 is TGTGCCAGTAGTAGGGGGGGGTCCCCCAACGAGCAGTACTTC.